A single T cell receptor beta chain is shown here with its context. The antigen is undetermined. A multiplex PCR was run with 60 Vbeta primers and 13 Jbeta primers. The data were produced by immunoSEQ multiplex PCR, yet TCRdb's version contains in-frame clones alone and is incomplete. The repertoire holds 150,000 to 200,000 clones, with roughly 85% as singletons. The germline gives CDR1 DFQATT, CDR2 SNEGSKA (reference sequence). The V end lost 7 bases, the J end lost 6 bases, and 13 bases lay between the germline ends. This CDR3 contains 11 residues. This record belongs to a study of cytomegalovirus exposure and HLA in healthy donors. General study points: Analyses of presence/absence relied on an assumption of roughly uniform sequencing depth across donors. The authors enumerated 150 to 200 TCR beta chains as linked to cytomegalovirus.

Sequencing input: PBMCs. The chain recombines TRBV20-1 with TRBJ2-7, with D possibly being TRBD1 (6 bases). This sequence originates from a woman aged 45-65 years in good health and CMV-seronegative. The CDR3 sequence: CSVAGAREQYF. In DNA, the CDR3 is TGCAGTGTGGCAGGGGCGCGCGAGCAGTACTTC.